This TCR beta chain originates from a study of identical twins. Germline V CDR1 and CDR2: MNHNS, SASEGT. The CDR3 consists of 16 residues. Trimming took 6 bases from V and 1 from J, leaving 18 bases between them. TCRdb analysed the 5' RACE reads with MiXCR anew, one entry per CDR3 protein. The data contain 500,000 to 700,000 distinct CDR3 sequences, around 7.5% of them singletons. These data are also associated with another study on yellow fever vaccine responses in identical twins.

This receptor was obtained from a woman younger than 35 in good health. The rearrangement joins TRBV6-1 to TRBJ1-2, with TRBD1 as a possible D gene (5 bases). The sample was PBMCs. The CDR3 spells CASSLNVGQGNYGYTF. DNA for the CDR3: TGTGCCAGCAGCCTAAACGTCGGGCAGGGTAACTATGGCTACACCTTC.